This TCR beta chain was sequenced in a study of T cell responses to AZD1222 COVID-19 vaccine. This clone turned up a few times. The antigen is undetermined. General observations from the study: Only six people who got AZD1222 tested seropositive at baseline.

The table came from immunoSEQ multiplex PCR; TCRdb's copy has only in-frame clones and leaves some out. The profile covers 95,000 to 150,000 clones, with around 87% appearing a single time and about 1.2% taken by the ten largest. Trimming cost V 0 bases and J 1 base, with 12 bases left between them. The CDR3 runs to 16 residues. From germline, CDR1 is MNHEY and CDR2 SVGEGT. The V and J genes are TRBV6-2 or TRBV6-3 and TRBJ2-5; D is unresolved. The sequencing used peripheral blood, collected on day 0 of AZD1222 vaccination. The TCR was taken from an adult in good health. The CDR3 spells CASSYSSATGQETQYF. The CDR3, as DNA: TGTGCCAGCAGTTACTCGAGCGCGACGGGCCAAGAGACCCAGTACTTC.